A single sample is the source of the 6 T cell receptor beta chains below, sequenced in a study of blood T cell repertoires in COVID-19. Assay used: immunoSEQ multiplex PCR; TCRdb lists only in-frame clones, some missing. This table holds fewer than 250,000 clones, just under 85% found once. Source material: peripheral blood. The receptors shown here come from a woman in her sixties or seventies with active or convalescent COVID-19.

This clone was seen a single time. The CDR3 protein is CASSLTTGTANTEAFF. CDR3 in DNA: TGCGCCAGCAGCTTGACCACCGGGACAGCGAACACTGAAGCTTTCTTT. This chain uses TRBV5-1 with TRBJ1-1; 7 nucleotides agree with TRBD1. V was pared by 1 base and J by 1 base, with 7 bases of the junction left unmatched. This CDR3 has 16 amino acids. Germline V lookup: CDR1 SGHRS, CDR2 YFSETQ.

The gene calls are TRBV5-1 and TRBJ1-2, with D possibly being TRBD1 (6 bases). This CDR3 spans 14 amino acids. CDR1 SGHRS and CDR2 YFSETQ come from the germline V gene. Trimming left V 0 bases short and J 8 bases short, with 14 bases between. CDR3: CASSLATDSVGYTF. The CDR3 DNA reads TGCGCCAGCAGCTTGGCTACGGACAGTGTAGGCTACACCTTC.

The chain joins TRBV4-2 to TRBJ2-3; TRBD2 matches at 9 bases. The CDR3 consists of 15 residues. Germline loops: CDR1 LGHNA, CDR2 YNFKEQ. Trimming cost V 3 bases and J 2 bases; bases outside gene matches: 3. CDR3 DNA: TGTGCCAGCAGCCACGGACTAGCGAACACAGATACGCAGTATTTT. It is translated as CASSHGLANTDTQYF.

Here the CDR3 DNA reads TGCGCCAGCAGCTTGGAAGCTCGTCCTTCTTACGAGCAGTACTTC. It encodes CASSLEARPSYEQYF. The chain combines TRBV5-1 with TRBJ2-7; D is undetermined. V was shortened by 0 bases and J by 4 bases, with 14 bases between the two germline ends. This CDR3 has 15 amino acids. Germline V CDR1 and CDR2: SGHRS, YFSETQ.

The genes are TRBV28 and TRBJ1-2; no reliable D call. Germline CDR1 MDHEN, CDR2 SYDVKM. Trimming removed 5 bases at V and 8 bases at J, with 21 bases between. The CDR3 has 15 amino acids. The CDR3 DNA follows: TGTGCCAGCAGTCCCCCGGGGAGGGCGGGGAGAGGCTACACCTTC. Translation gives CASSPPGRAGRGYTF.

The rearrangement joins TRBV29-1 to TRBJ1-1; 8 nucleotides align to TRBD1. With V trimmed by 4 bases and J by 1 base, 11 bases remained unmatched. Germline V gene lookup returns CDR1 SQVTM and CDR2 ANQGSEA. The CDR3 length is 16 residues. CDR3 loop: CSVVGDRKDGNTEAFF. The CDR3 coding sequence is TGCAGCGTTGTAGGGGACAGGAAGGACGGGAACACTGAAGCTTTCTTT.